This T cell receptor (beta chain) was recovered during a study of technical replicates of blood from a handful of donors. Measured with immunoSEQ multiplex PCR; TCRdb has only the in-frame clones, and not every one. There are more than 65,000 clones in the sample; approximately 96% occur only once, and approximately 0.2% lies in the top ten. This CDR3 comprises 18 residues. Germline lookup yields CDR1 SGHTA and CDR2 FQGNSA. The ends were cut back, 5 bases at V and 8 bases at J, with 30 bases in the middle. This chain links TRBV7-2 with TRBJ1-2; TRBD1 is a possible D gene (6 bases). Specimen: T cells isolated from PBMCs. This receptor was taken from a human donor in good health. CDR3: CASSPGVGIPMGRLGYTF. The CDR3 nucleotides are TGTGCCAGCAGCCCAGGGGTTGGGATACCTATGGGGCGGTTGGGCTACACCTTC.